What follows are 25 T cell receptor beta chains derived from one specimen sequenced in a study of long-term antiretroviral therapy in people with HIV. An immunoSEQ assay, version v3.0, was performed at survey level. The table came from immunoSEQ multiplex PCR; TCRdb's copy has only in-frame clones and leaves some out. The sample shows around 20,000 clones, 65% to 85% of them seen only once. The specimen comprised unsorted PBMCs, sampled 0.6 years after starting antiretroviral therapy. The receptor set was obtained from a young woman with HIV.

The J gene is TRBJ1-4, the V gene TRBV5-6, with D maybe TRBD1 (5 bases). The CDR3 is 12 residues long. V was pared by 4 bases and J by 8 bases, with 9 bases between. The germline gives CDR1 SGHDT, CDR2 YYEEEE. CDR3 sequence: CASSLRGEKLFF. The CDR3, as DNA: TGTGCCAGCAGCCTACGGGGGGAAAAACTGTTTTTT.

The rearrangement joins TRBV2 to TRBJ2-7; 10 bases align to TRBD2. The CDR3 totals 14 residues. Per germline, CDR1 SNHLY and CDR2 FYNNEI. Unmatched junction bases numbered 8, after V lost 8 bases and J lost 4 bases. CDR3 sequence reads: CASESLAGEYEQYF. As DNA, the CDR3 is TGTGCCAGCGAAAGCCTAGCGGGAGAATACGAGCAGTACTTC.

The rearrangement uses TRBV11-2 and TRBJ1-1, with D perhaps TRBD1 (6 bases). CDR3 size: 14 residues. Deletions cut 0 bases from V and 7 bases from J, with 12 bases between. The germline V gene encodes CDR1 SGHAT and CDR2 FQNNGV. CDR3 DNA: TGTGCCAGCAGCTTAGACCGAGGACAGTTTGAAGCTTTCTTT. Translating it yields CASSLDRGQFEAFF.

This CDR3 is CASSGDSLGTQYF. CDR3 DNA sequence: TGTGCCAGCAGCGGCGACAGCCTTGGGACCCAGTACTTC. V and J are TRBV11-2 and TRBJ2-5; possibly TRBD1 for D (5 bases). Per germline, CDR1 SGHAT and CDR2 FQNNGV. The CDR3 is 13 amino acids. The ends were cut back, 5 bases at V and 7 bases at J, with 14 bases in the middle.

This clone was detected only once. The rearrangement uses TRBV27 and TRBJ1-2; 8 nucleotides agree with TRBD1. The CDR3 consists of 15 residues. Germline assignment: CDR1 MNHEY and CDR2 SMNVEV (reference sequence). Trimming took 3 bases from V and 6 from J; bases not matched to a gene: 9. CDR3 protein: CASSLGAGQANGYTF. CDR3 bases: TGTGCCAGCAGTTTGGGGGCGGGACAGGCGAATGGCTACACCTTC.

The J gene is TRBJ1-5, the V gene TRBV7-8, with D possibly being TRBD1 (6 bases). V lost 4 bases to trimming and J lost 3 bases, with 13 bases between them. Germline CDR1 and CDR2: SGHVS and FQNEAQ. The CDR3 length is 15 residues. The DNA for the CDR3 is TGTGCCAGCAGCTCGGAGGGACAACCCAATCAGCCCCAGCATTTT. It is translated as CASSSEGQPNQPQHF.

The chain combines TRBV2 with TRBJ2-1; 9 positions match TRBD2. J gave up 4 bases and V 7 bases, and 5 bases lay outside the gene matches. Germline V gene sequence: CDR1 SNHLY, CDR2 FYNNEI. The CDR3 loop spans 14 amino acids. CDR3 bases: TGTGCCAGCAACACGGCGGGAGGGTACAATGAGCAGTTCTTC. The encoded protein is CASNTAGGYNEQFF. The full variable domain, in which reference TRBV2 and TRBJ2-1 provide the parts outside the CDR3, is EPEVTQTPSHQVTQMGQEVILRCVPISNHLYFYWYRQILGQKVEFLVSFYNNEISEKSEIFDDQFSVERPDGSNFTLKIRSTKLEDSAMYFCASNTAGGYNEQFFGPGTRLTVL.

The chain uses TRBV6-6 and TRBJ1-5, with 10 bases lining up with TRBD1. CDR3 length: 15 residues. Germline CDR1 and CDR2: MNHNY and SVGAGI (reference sequence). Trimming cost V 6 bases and J 6 bases; bases outside gene matches: 8. The CDR3 DNA is TGTGCCAGCAGGAACCGGGACAGGGGTATTCAGCCCCAGCATTTT. Amino acid sequence: CASRNRDRGIQPQHF.

The chain recombines TRBV7-3 with TRBJ2-2; D is perhaps TRBD1 (6 bases). With 0 bases removed from V and 6 bases from J, the gap between germline ends came to 8 bases. This CDR3 has 14 amino acids. Germline lookup yields CDR1 SGHTA and CDR2 FQGTGA. This CDR3 reads CASSLTPGAGELFF. The CDR3 DNA follows: TGTGCCAGCAGCTTAACCCCAGGGGCCGGGGAGCTGTTTTTT.

The rearrangement links TRBV15 to TRBJ1-5; 7 nucleotides agree with TRBD1. The J segment lost 1 base and the V segment lost 5 bases, leaving 11 bases of the junction unmatched. This CDR3 comprises 17 residues. The germline CDR1 and CDR2 sequences are LNHNV and YYDKDF (reference sequence). The CDR3 region is CATSGSTGVSSNQPQHF. Written as DNA, the CDR3 is TGTGCCACCAGCGGGAGTACAGGGGTGTCGAGCAATCAGCCCCAGCATTTT. The variable domain in full, with the rest retrieved from reference TRBV15 and TRBJ1-5, is DAMVIQNPRYQVTQFGKPVTLSCSQTLNHNVMYWYQQKSSQAPKLLFHYYDKDFNNEADTPDNFQSRRPNTSFCFLDIRSPGLGDTAMYLCATSGSTGVSSNQPQHFGDGTRLSIL.

This clone has only one observation. This chain joins TRBV7-9 and TRBJ2-3, with D tentatively TRBD1 (5 bases). The CDR3 is 15 amino acids. Germline CDR1 and CDR2: SEHNR and FQNEAQ (reference sequence). The V and J ends lost 11 bases and 0 bases respectively, with 18 bases between them. The DNA of the CDR3 is TGTGCCGGGCAGACAGTCCCCTCTAGCACAGATACGCAGTATTTT. Translating it yields CAGQTVPSSTDTQYF.

The J gene is TRBJ2-2, the V gene TRBV7-9; maybe TRBD1 (6 bases). The CDR3 sequence is 16 residues long. With 5 bases removed from V and 3 bases from J, the gap between germline ends came to 16 bases. Looked up from germline, CDR1 is SEHNR and CDR2 is FQNEAQ (reference sequence). In DNA, the CDR3 is TGTGCCAGCAGCCCTAAAAACAGGGAGTACACCGGGGAGCTGTTTTTT. It codes for CASSPKNREYTGELFF. The full variable domain, its missing parts supplied by reference TRBV7-9 and TRBJ2-2, is DTGVSQNPRHKITKRGQNVTFRCDPISEHNRLYWYRQTLGQGPEFLTYFQNEAQLEKSRLLSDRFSAERPKGSFSTLEIQRTEQGDSAMYLCASSPKNREYTGELFFGEGSRLTVL.

The genes are TRBV5-4 and TRBJ2-6; D not resolved. CDR1 SGHNT and CDR2 YYREEE come from the germline V gene (reference sequence). The CDR3 covers 14 residues. The V end was cut by 4 bases, the J end by 4 bases, with 9 bases between. This CDR3 is CASSPDIGANVLTF. The DNA for the CDR3 is TGTGCCAGCAGCCCGGATATCGGGGCCAACGTCCTGACTTTC.

The rearrangement uses TRBV28 and TRBJ2-7; TRBD2 matches at 7 bases. The CDR3 has 15 amino acids. V lost 1 base to trimming and J lost 2 bases; unmatched junction nucleotides: 5. Germline CDR1 reads MDHEN; CDR2 reads SYDVKM. CDR3 DNA: TGTGCCAGCAGTTTATCGACGGGAGGCACCTACGAGCAGTACTTC. Translated: CASSLSTGGTYEQYF. The variable domain in full, with the rest retrieved from reference TRBV28 and TRBJ2-7, is DVKVTQSSRYLVKRTGEKVFLECVQDMDHENMFWYRQDPGLGLRLIYFSYDVKMKEKGDIPEGYSVSREKKERFSLILESASTNQTSMYLCASSLSTGGTYEQYFGPGTRLTVT.

The rearrangement links TRBV19 to TRBJ1-2; 7 nucleotides align to TRBD1. The CDR3 totals 11 residues. The germline V gene encodes CDR1 LNHDA and CDR2 SQIVND (reference sequence). Trimming cost V 11 bases and J 8 bases; bases outside gene matches: 8. CDR3 in DNA: TGTGCCGTCAAGACAGGGTGGGGCTACACCTTC. Translation: CAVKTGWGYTF.

This clone appeared a single time. V is TRBV18 and J is TRBJ2-7, with a possible D match to TRBD2 (6 bases). CDR1 is KGHSH and CDR2 is LQKENI in the germline V gene. Trimming left V 3 bases short and J 5 bases short, with 8 bases between. This CDR3 spans 12 amino acids. The CDR3: CASSPAGNEQYF. The CDR3 bases are TGTGCCAGCTCACCGGCGGGGAACGAGCAGTACTTC.

V usage is TRBV5-1 and J usage is TRBJ2-5; D is uncertain. Between the trimmed V and J ends, which lost 0 bases and 3 bases, there was a span of 9 bases. Germline CDR1 and CDR2: SGHRS and YFSETQ. The CDR3 is made up of 14 amino acids. CDR3 loop: CASSLAVQKETQYF. For the CDR3, the DNA is TGCGCCAGCAGCTTGGCCGTCCAAAAAGAGACCCAGTACTTC.

The chain recombines TRBV28 with TRBJ2-7; a weak D match, TRBD2 (6 bases). CDR3 length: 14 residues. Trimming pared 6 bases from V and 0 bases from J, leaving 12 bases between. The V gene's germline CDR1 is MDHEN and CDR2 SYDVKM. The chain's CDR3 is CASSPGAGSYEQYF. Written as DNA, the CDR3 is TGTGCCAGCAGCCCGGGAGCGGGCTCCTACGAGCAGTACTTC. Full variable domain (rest looked up from reference TRBV28 and TRBJ2-7): DVKVTQSSRYLVKRTGEKVFLECVQDMDHENMFWYRQDPGLGLRLIYFSYDVKMKEKGDIPEGYSVSREKKERFSLILESASTNQTSMYLCASSPGAGSYEQYFGPGTRLTVT.

This chain uses TRBV7-8 with TRBJ1-1, with D maybe TRBD1 (6 bases). The CDR3 is 14 amino acids. The germline V and J ends were trimmed by 1 base and 1 base, with 7 bases remaining between them. Germline CDR1 SGHVS, CDR2 FQNEAQ. The DNA of the CDR3 is TGTGCCAGCAGCTTAGTACAGGGGAACACTGAAGCTTTCTTT. Its translation: CASSLVQGNTEAFF.

This chain uses TRBV7-9 with TRBJ2-7, with a possible D match to TRBD2 (5 bases). The V gene lost 5 bases and the J gene lost 3 bases, with 11 bases spanning the gap. The CDR3 covers 13 residues. CDR1 and CDR2 from the germline V gene are SEHNR and FQNEAQ (reference sequence). The CDR3 sequence is CASSMDGLYEQYF. The CDR3 region has the DNA TGTGCCAGCAGCATGGACGGACTCTACGAGCAGTACTTC.

J is TRBJ2-7 and V is TRBV27; 11 bases are a match to TRBD2. Germline values: CDR1 MNHEY, CDR2 SMNVEV (reference sequence). The trim removed 4 bases at V and 9 bases at J, leaving 8 bases unmatched. The CDR3 is 14 residues long. CDR3 DNA sequence: TGTGCCAGCAGTTCGCGGACTAGCGGGTCCAGGCAGTACTTC. Translated: CASSSRTSGSRQYF.

This chain joins TRBV28 and TRBJ2-5; the D is unclear. The ends were cut back, 6 bases at V and 3 bases at J, with 14 bases in the middle. The CDR3 is 14 residues long. Germline CDR1 MDHEN, CDR2 SYDVKM. The CDR3 reads CASSVVKAKETQYF. CDR3 DNA sequence: TGTGCCAGCAGCGTTGTGAAAGCTAAAGAGACCCAGTACTTC.

The CDR3 bases are TGCGCCAGCACTACCGGGACAGGAGATCAGCCCCAGCATTTT. Encoded protein: CASTTGTGDQPQHF. The chain combines TRBV23-1 with TRBJ1-5, with 8 nucleotides matching TRBD1. TRBV23-1 carries the ORF label, with uncertain function. With V trimmed by 7 bases and J by 5 bases, 7 bases remained unmatched. This CDR3 region has 14 residues.

The chain couples TRBV5-1 to TRBJ1-1; D is unresolved. The CDR3 loop spans 16 amino acids. The germline V and J ends were trimmed by 5 bases and 3 bases, with 20 bases remaining between them. CDR1 and CDR2 from the germline V gene are SGHRS and YFSETQ. The CDR3 DNA reads TGCGCCAGCAGTCGTCACCCCCCGTTTGGGGACACTGAAGCTTTCTTT. This translates into CASSRHPPFGDTEAFF. The complete variable domain, with remaining parts taken from reference TRBV5-1 and TRBJ1-1, reads KAGVTQTPRYLIKTRGQQVTLSCSPISGHRSVSWYQQTPGQGLQFLFEYFSETQRNKGNFPGRFSGRQFSNSRSEMNVSTLELGDSALYLCASSRHPPFGDTEAFFGQGTRLTVV.

This chain joins TRBV11-1 and TRBJ2-3; D might be TRBD2 (5 bases). This CDR3 contains 14 residues. V lost 5 bases and J 5 bases, leaving 14 bases between the germline ends. Per germline, CDR1 SGHAT and CDR2 FQDESV (reference sequence). CDR3 sequence: CASSRGAVEDTQYF. The CDR3 DNA follows: TGTGCCAGCAGCCGGGGTGCTGTTGAAGATACGCAGTATTTT.